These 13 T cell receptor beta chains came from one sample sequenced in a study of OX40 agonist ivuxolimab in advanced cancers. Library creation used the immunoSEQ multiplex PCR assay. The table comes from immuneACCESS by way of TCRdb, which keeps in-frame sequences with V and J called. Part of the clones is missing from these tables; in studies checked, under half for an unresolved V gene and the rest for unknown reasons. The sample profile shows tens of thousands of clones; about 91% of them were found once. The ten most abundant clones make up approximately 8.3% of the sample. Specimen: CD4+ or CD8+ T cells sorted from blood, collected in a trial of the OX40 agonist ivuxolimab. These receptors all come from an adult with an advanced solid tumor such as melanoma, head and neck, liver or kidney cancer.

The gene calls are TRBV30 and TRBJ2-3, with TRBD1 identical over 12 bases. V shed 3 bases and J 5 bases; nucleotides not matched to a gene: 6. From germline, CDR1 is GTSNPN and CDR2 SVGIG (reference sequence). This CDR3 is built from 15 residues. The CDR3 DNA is TGTGCCTGGAGCCCGGGACAGGGGGCTAAAGATACGCAGTATTTT. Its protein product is CAWSPGQGAKDTQYF.

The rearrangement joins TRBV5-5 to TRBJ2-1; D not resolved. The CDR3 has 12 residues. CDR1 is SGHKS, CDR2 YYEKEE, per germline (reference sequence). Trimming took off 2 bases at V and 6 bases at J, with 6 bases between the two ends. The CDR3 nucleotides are TGTGCCAGCAGCTTTCAAGCCAATGAGCAGTTCTTC. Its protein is CASSFQANEQFF.

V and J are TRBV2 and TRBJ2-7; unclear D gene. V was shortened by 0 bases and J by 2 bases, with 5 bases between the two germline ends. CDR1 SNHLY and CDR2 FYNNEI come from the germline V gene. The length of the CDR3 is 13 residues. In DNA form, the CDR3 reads TGTGCCAGCAGTGAAGCAACACCCTACGAGCAGTACTTC. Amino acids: CASSEATPYEQYF.

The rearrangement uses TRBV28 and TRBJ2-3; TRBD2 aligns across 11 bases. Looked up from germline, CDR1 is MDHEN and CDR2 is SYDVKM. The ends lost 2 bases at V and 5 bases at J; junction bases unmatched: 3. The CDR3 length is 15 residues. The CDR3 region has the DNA TGTGCCAGCAGTTTAGTACTAGCGGGAGTAGATACGCAGTATTTT. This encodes CASSLVLAGVDTQYF.

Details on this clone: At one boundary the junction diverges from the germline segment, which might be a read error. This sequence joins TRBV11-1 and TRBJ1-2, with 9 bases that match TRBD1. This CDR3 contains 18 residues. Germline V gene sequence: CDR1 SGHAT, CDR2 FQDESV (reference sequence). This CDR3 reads CASSVARDRAGANYGYTF. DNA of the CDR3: TGTGCCAGCAGCGTAGCTCGGGACAGGGCCGGCGCTAACTATGGCTACACCTTC.

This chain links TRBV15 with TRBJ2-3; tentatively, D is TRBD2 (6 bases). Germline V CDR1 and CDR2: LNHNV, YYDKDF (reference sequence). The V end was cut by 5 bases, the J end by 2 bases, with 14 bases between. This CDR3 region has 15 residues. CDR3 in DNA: TGTGCCACCAGCCCAGCGGGTTTTGACACAGATACGCAGTATTTT. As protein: CATSPAGFDTDTQYF.

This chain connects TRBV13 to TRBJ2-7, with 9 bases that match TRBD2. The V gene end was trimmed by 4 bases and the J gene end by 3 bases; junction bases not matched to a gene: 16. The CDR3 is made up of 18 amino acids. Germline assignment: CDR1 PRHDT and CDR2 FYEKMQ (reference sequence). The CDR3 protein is CASSSPPGAGGPGYEQYF. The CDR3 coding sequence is TGTGCCAGCAGCTCCCCACCCGGGGCGGGAGGGCCTGGCTACGAGCAGTACTTC. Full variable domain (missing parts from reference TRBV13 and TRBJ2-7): AAGVIQSPRHLIKEKRETATLKCYPIPRHDTVYWYQQGPGQDPQFLISFYEKMQSDKGSIPDRFSAQQFSDYHSELNMSSLELGDSALYFCASSSPPGAGGPGYEQYFGPGTRLTVT.

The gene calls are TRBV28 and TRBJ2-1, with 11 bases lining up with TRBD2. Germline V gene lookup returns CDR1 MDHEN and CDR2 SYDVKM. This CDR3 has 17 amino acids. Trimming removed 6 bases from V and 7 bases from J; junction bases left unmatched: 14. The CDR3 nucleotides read TGTGCCAGCAGGCCACCGGGACTAGCGGAGGGTGTTAATGAGCAGTTCTTC. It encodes CASRPPGLAEGVNEQFF.

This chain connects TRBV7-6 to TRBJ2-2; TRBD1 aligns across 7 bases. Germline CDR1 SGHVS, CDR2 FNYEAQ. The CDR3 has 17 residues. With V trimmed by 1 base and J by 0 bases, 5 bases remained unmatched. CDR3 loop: CASSLVVGQANTGELFF. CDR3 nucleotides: TGTGCCAGCAGCTTAGTTGTAGGACAGGCGAACACCGGGGAGCTGTTTTTT.

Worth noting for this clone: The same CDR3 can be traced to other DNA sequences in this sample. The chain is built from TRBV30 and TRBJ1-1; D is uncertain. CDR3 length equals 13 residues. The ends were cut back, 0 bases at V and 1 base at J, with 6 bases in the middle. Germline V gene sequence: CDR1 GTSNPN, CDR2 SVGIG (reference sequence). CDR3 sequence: CAWSVLGNTEAFF. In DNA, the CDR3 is TGTGCCTGGAGTGTCTTGGGGAACACTGAAGCTTTCTTT.

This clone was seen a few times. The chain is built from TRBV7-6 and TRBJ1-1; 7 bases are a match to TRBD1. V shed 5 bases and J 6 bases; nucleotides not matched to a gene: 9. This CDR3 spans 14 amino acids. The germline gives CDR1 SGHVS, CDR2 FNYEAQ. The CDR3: CASSGYRGEAEAFF. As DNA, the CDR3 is TGTGCCAGCAGCGGATACAGGGGTGAGGCTGAAGCTTTCTTT.

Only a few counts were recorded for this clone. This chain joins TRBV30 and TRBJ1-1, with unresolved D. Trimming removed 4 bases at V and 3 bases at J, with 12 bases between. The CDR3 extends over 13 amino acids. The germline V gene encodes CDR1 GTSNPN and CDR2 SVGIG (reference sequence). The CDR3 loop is CAWNPGGDTEAFF. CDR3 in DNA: TGTGCCTGGAACCCCGGAGGAGACACTGAAGCTTTCTTT.

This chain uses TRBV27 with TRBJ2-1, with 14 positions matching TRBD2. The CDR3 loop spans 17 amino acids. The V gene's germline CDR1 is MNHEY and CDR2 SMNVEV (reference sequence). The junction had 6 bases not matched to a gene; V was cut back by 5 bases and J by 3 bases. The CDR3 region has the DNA TGTGCCAGCAGTATCCAGACTAGCGGGGGGGTCTACAATGAGCAGTTCTTC. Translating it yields CASSIQTSGGVYNEQFF.